The sequence of this TCR beta chain was determined in a study of cytomegalovirus exposure and HLA in healthy donors. Study summary: Across under 450 genotyped donors, approximately 81% landed in the Caucasian-associated ancestry cluster.

Amplification used 60 Vbeta primers and 13 Jbeta primers. Clones were sequenced by immunoSEQ multiplex PCR, and TCRdb holds only the in-frame ones, with some missing. The sample lists over 150,000 clones, approximately 80% occurring once. Source material: PBMCs. The sequence came from a man aged 25-40 years in good health and CMV-seropositive.

The CDR3 protein is CASSLSGLAEYEQYF. DNA of the CDR3: TGTGCCAGCAGCCTCTCGGGCCTAGCCGAATACGAGCAGTACTTC. The rearrangement joins TRBV5-4 to TRBJ2-7; D may be TRBD2 (5 bases). V lost 4 bases and J lost 4, with 18 bases in between. Germline V gene lookup returns CDR1 SGHNT and CDR2 YYREEE (reference sequence). The CDR3 is 15 amino acids.